The subject of this entry is one T cell receptor (beta chain). Its specificity is not known. V dropped 6 bases and J dropped 4 bases, with 19 bases sitting between them. Germline CDR1 and CDR2: ENHRY and SYGVKD. This CDR3 is 15 amino acids long. This sample was taken from a study of OX40 agonist ivuxolimab in advanced cancers. Study summary: Patients were infused with ivuxolimab every 2 weeks at 0.01 to 10 mg/kg. General study results and limits: The mean number of expanded clones was higher in CD8+ T cells than in CD4+.

Only in-frame clones appear in the TCRdb table, and some are missing; sequencing was by immunoSEQ multiplex PCR. This repertoire shows 70,000 to 80,000 clones, approximately 85% found once; its top ten account for under 20%. V usage is TRBV10-3 and J usage is TRBJ2-7; D possibly uses TRBD1 or TRBD2 (5 bases each). The starting material was CD4+ or CD8+ T cells sorted from blood, obtained in a trial of the OX40 agonist ivuxolimab. The sequence was collected from an adult with an advanced solid tumor such as melanoma, head and neck, liver or kidney cancer. CDR3: CAIRGGQGNLYEQYF. The CDR3 coding sequence is TGTGCCATCAGGGGCGGGCAGGGTAACTTGTACGAGCAGTACTTC.